This T cell receptor beta chain was identified in a study of identical twins. Whole-study results and caveats: Recombination models fit unrelated individuals' TCR alpha sharing but underestimated twins'.

As regards this clonotype: Antigen unknown.

Template switching introduced a universal primer site, and the cDNA bore unique molecular identifiers. One entry per CDR3 protein results from TCRdb running MiXCR on the 5' RACE reads. The sample shows 600,000 to 850,000 distinct CDR3 sequences, roughly 20% of them seen only once. Per germline, CDR1 MGHDK and CDR2 SYGVNS. The CDR3 spans 15 residues. V shed 4 bases and J 3 bases; nucleotides not matched to a gene: 5. These same data were also listed under a study on T cells expressing NK-cell markers. This second study notes: Serological testing identified seven of the eight sequenced donors as HCMV-seropositive and one as seronegative.

This TCR was sampled from a woman between 18 and 29 years old in good health. This chain connects TRBV25-1 to TRBJ2-1; the match to TRBD2 covers 8 bases. Sequenced sample: PBMCs. CDR3 loop: CASSGPGLVYNEQFF. CDR3 bases: TGTGCCAGCAGTGGACCGGGACTAGTCTACAATGAGCAGTTCTTC.